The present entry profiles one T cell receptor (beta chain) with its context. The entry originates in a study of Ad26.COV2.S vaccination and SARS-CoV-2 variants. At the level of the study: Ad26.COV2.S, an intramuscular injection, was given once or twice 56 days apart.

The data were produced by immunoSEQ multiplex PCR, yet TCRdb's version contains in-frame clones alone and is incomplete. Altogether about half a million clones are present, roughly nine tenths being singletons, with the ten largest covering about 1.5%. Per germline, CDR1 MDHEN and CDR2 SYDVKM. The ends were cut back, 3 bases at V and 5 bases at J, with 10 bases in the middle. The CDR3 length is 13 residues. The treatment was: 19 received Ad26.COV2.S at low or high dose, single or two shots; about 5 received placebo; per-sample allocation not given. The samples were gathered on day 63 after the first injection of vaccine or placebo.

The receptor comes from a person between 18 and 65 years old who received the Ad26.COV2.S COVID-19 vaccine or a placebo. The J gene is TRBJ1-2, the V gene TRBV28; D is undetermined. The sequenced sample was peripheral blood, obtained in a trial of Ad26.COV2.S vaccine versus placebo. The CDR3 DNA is TGTGCCAGCAGTTTTATCCTGGGGTATGGCTACACCTTC. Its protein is CASSFILGYGYTF.